The rows below give T cell receptor beta chains drawn from one sample of a study of blood T cell repertoires in COVID-19. Here immunoSEQ multiplex PCR was the method, and the copy in TCRdb shows in-frame clones only, minus some. The sample holds 250,000 to 300,000 clones, almost 90% seen once. Sequencing was done on a sample of peripheral blood. The receptors stem from a woman aged 30 to 39 with COVID-19, enrolled during active disease. Both conserved end residues are part of each CDR3. A D gene is named only where the DNA matches it firmly. Clone size is not always given. Where it is, it says once, few, many or a class for expanded clones.

>TRBD1|TRBJ2-6|NA|TRBV5-1
CASCPGTGSGANVLTF
TGCGCCAGCTGTCCCGGGACAGGGTCTGGGGCCAACGTCCTGACTTTC
>NA|TRBJ1-5|NA|TRBV19
CASCPGLGTYSNQPQLF
TGTGCCAGTTGTCCGGGACTGGGGACCTATAGCAATCAGCCCCAGCTTTTT
>NA|TRBJ2-5|NA|TRBV20-1
CSAGRGETQYF
TGCAGTGCGGGGAGAGGGGAGACCCAGTACTTC
>NA|TRBJ2-2|NA|TRBV7-6
CASSSTGELFF
TGTGCCAGCAGCTCTACCGGGGAGCTGTTTTTT
>TRBD2|TRBJ2-5|NA|TRBV24-1
CATEWGGLILETQYF
TGTGCCACGGAATGGGGAGGGCTGATTCTTGAGACCCAGTACTTC
>TRBD2|TRBJ2-1|NA|TRBV4-3
CASSLSRGRGDEQFF
TGCGCCAGCAGCCTGTCCCGCGGGAGGGGGGATGAGCAGTTCTTC
>NA|TRBJ2-2|NA|TRBV24-1
CATSDLPGDTGELFF
TGTGCCACCAGTGATTTACCGGGAGACACCGGGGAGCTGTTTTTT
>NA|TRBJ2-2|NA|TRBV25-1
CASSEWAGSPGELFF
TGTGCCAGCAGTGAATGGGCGGGGTCTCCCGGGGAGCTGTTTTTT
>NA|TRBJ2-2|NA|TRBV5-6
CASSLVLTGELFF
TGTGCCAGCAGCTTGGTTCTAACTGGGGAGCTGTTTTTT
>TRBD2|TRBJ2-1|NA|TRBV30
CAWSVVAGGNEQFF
TGTGCCTGGAGTGTAGTCGCGGGGGGGAATGAGCAGTTCTTC
>TRBD2|TRBJ2-7|few|TRBV6-5
CASSYGRLAGEQYF
TGTGCCAGCAGTTACGGGCGACTAGCGGGCGAGCAGTACTTC
>NA|TRBJ1-4|NA|TRBV6-2/TRBV6-3
CASSYAHGGEKLFF
TGTGCCAGCAGTTACGCGCATGGAGGGGAAAAACTGTTTTTT
>NA|TRBJ2-7|NA|TRBV2
CASREDRGYEQYF
TGTGCCAGCAGGGAGGACAGAGGCTACGAGCAGTACTTC